This record looks at one T cell receptor (beta chain) sequence and its context. Its matching antigen is unknown. Assay: immunoSEQ multiplex PCR; the TCRdb copy retains only in-frame clones and omits some. Among about 59,000 clones, roughly 80% were seen once, and the ten largest hold 0.6% to 0.9%. The entry originates in a study of OX40 agonist ivuxolimab in advanced cancers. Study-level results: Among the lowest peripheral clonal expansion occurred in 0.1-3.0 mg/kg partial responders. Normalized T-cell clonal expansion was also low in some nonresponders.

It was autoimmune disease history or systemic immunosuppression that excluded patients. The CDR3 loop spans 15 amino acids. V was shortened by 1 base and J by 4 bases, with 14 bases between the two germline ends. Germline CDR1 reads SGHVS; CDR2 reads FNYEAQ. The sample was CD4+ or CD8+ T cells sorted from blood, taken in a trial of the OX40 agonist ivuxolimab. This TCR derives from an adult with an advanced solid tumor such as melanoma, head and neck, liver or kidney cancer. The chain couples TRBV7-6 to TRBJ2-7; D possibly corresponds to TRBD2 (7 bases). CDR3 loop: CASSLEGGAVYEQYF. For the CDR3, the DNA is TGTGCCAGCAGCTTAGAGGGGGGGGCGGTATACGAGCAGTACTTC.